These 11 T cell receptor beta chains were sequenced from one sample in a study of technical replicates of blood from a handful of donors. Data came from immunoSEQ multiplex PCR; TCRdb stores just in-frame clones and leaves some out. The repertoire has approximately 79,000 clones, approximately 96% of them found once; the top ten carry 0.3% to 0.35%. Material for sequencing was T cells isolated from PBMCs. These receptors were taken from a human donor in good health.

The rearrangement uses TRBV11-2 and TRBJ2-1, with no clear D. The CDR3 runs 12 residues. V was trimmed by 5 bases and J by 6 bases, leaving 8 bases between them. Germline V CDR1 and CDR2: SGHAT, FQNNGV. CDR3 sequence reads: CASSPPGNEQFF. CDR3 nucleotides: TGTGCCAGCAGCCCCCCGGGCAATGAGCAGTTCTTC.

This clone was detected once. This chain uses TRBV2 with TRBJ2-2, with D possibly TRBD2 on 5 matching bases. V was pared by 5 bases and J by 5 bases, with 6 bases between. Germline CDR1 and CDR2: SNHLY and FYNNEI. The CDR3 contains 12 residues. The CDR3 sequence is CASSRLTGELFF. The CDR3 region has the DNA TGTGCCAGCAGTCGACTAACCGGGGAGCTGTTTTTT.

The rearrangement joins TRBV6-5 to TRBJ2-7; 10 positions agree with TRBD1. Trimming removed 2 bases from V and 6 bases from J; junction bases left unmatched: 1. Germline loops: CDR1 MNHEY, CDR2 SVGAGI. This CDR3 comprises 13 residues. The chain's CDR3 is CASSYGTGAEQYF. The CDR3 DNA sequence: TGTGCCAGCAGTTACGGGACAGGGGCCGAGCAGTACTTC.

This clone occurred once. V and J are TRBV27 and TRBJ2-7; 7 positions agree with TRBD2. The V gene's germline CDR1 is MNHEY and CDR2 SMNVEV (reference sequence). This CDR3 has 14 residues. The V and J ends lost 3 bases and 0 bases, in that order; junction bases with no gene match: 2. CDR3 DNA: TGTGCCAGCAGTTTTGGGGGGGTCTCCTACGAGCAGTACTTC. Amino acid sequence: CASSFGGVSYEQYF.

This clone appeared a few times. V gene TRBV5-1 combines with J gene TRBJ2-2; D unresolved. This CDR3 region has 12 residues. The ends were cut back, 6 bases at V and 5 bases at J, with 8 bases in the middle. The germline gives CDR1 SGHRS, CDR2 YFSETQ. CDR3 residues: CASMTGTGELFF. The CDR3 nucleotides read TGCGCCAGCATGACGGGTACCGGGGAGCTGTTTTTT.

This sequence joins TRBV30 and TRBJ2-7; 13 nucleotides agree with TRBD2. This CDR3 region has 18 residues. The junction had 16 bases not matched to a gene; V was cut back by 8 bases and J by 0 bases. CDR1 and CDR2 from the germline V gene are GTSNPN and SVGIG (reference sequence). The CDR3: CAGSSGLAGPLTSYEQYF. The CDR3 DNA sequence: TGTGCCGGATCATCGGGACTAGCGGGACCGCTAACCTCCTACGAGCAGTACTTC.

The chain is built from TRBV28 and TRBJ2-1; a possible D gene is TRBD2 (5 bases). Trimming pared 7 bases from V and 5 bases from J, leaving 18 bases between. This CDR3 spans 15 amino acids. CDR1 is MDHEN, CDR2 SYDVKM, per germline. CDR3 protein: CASNSPQRFNNEQFF. The CDR3 nucleotides read TGTGCCAGCAACTCCCCCCAGCGGTTTAACAATGAGCAGTTCTTC.

The chain recombines TRBV6-5 with TRBJ2-7; the match to TRBD1 covers 8 bases. Trimming at V came to 0 bases and at J to 2 bases, leaving 3 bases not matched to a gene. CDR3 length equals 15 residues. Germline CDR1 reads MNHEY; CDR2 reads SVGAGI. In DNA form, the CDR3 reads TGTGCCAGCAGTTACTCTCAACAGGGGGCCTACGAGCAGTACTTC. It is translated as CASSYSQQGAYEQYF.

The chain uses TRBV6-1 and TRBJ2-7; D may be TRBD2 (6 bases). The CDR3 has 13 amino acids. Germline V lookup: CDR1 MNHNS, CDR2 SASEGT. V was clipped by 3 bases and J by 4 bases, with 10 bases between them. The CDR3 reads CASSERDLYEQYF. Written as DNA, the CDR3 is TGTGCCAGCAGTGAGCGGGACCTTTACGAGCAGTACTTC.

V gene TRBV29-1 combines with J gene TRBJ1-1; tentatively, D is TRBD1 (6 bases). CDR1 is SQVTM, CDR2 ANQGSEA, per germline. Trimming removed 7 bases at V and 6 bases at J, with 18 bases between. CDR3 size: 13 residues. In nucleotides, the CDR3 is TGCAGCGCGAAACAGGGATGGGACCCTGAAGCTTTCTTT. Protein sequence: CSAKQGWDPEAFF.

The gene calls are TRBV28 and TRBJ2-6; tentative D call: TRBD2 (5 bases). Germline V gene data show CDR1 as MDHEN and CDR2 as SYDVKM. V lost 1 base to trimming and J lost 0 bases, with 7 bases between them. CDR3 size: 16 residues. CDR3 region: CASSLFAGSGANVLTF. In DNA, the CDR3 is TGTGCCAGCAGTTTATTCGCGGGCTCTGGGGCCAACGTCCTGACTTTC.